This entry lists 32 T cell receptor beta chains sequenced from one sample in a study of blood T cell repertoires in COVID-19. The protocol was immunoSEQ multiplex PCR, while the TCRdb copy is restricted to in-frame clones and leaves out a portion. Of 300,000 to 400,000 clones in the sample, about 93% were seen once. The sample comprised peripheral blood. These receptors were obtained from a woman aged 18-35 years who had recovered from COVID-19.

A single count supports this clone. The genes are TRBV10-3 and TRBJ1-5; 8 bases agree with TRBD1. The trim removed 3 bases at V and 7 bases at J, leaving 5 bases unmatched. The V gene's germline CDR1 is ENHRY and CDR2 SYGVKD. This CDR3 has 14 residues. The CDR3 DNA follows: TGTGCCATCAGTGAACAGGGGGTCGGCCAGCCCCAGCATTTT. It encodes CAISEQGVGQPQHF.

This clone occurred once. The genes are TRBV4-3 and TRBJ1-1; 10 nucleotides line up with TRBD1. With V trimmed by 1 base and J by 6 bases, 14 bases remained unmatched. The CDR3 loop spans 18 amino acids. Germline loops: CDR1 LGHNA, CDR2 YSLEER. Here the CDR3 reads CASSQVRQGANRVSEAFF. Here the CDR3 DNA reads TGCGCCAGCAGCCAAGTGAGACAGGGGGCTAACAGGGTATCTGAAGCTTTCTTT.

This chain connects TRBV29-1 to TRBJ1-2; D might be TRBD1 (5 bases). Looked up from germline, CDR1 is SQVTM and CDR2 is ANQGSEA. The ends were cut back, 1 base at V and 4 bases at J, with 16 bases in the middle. The CDR3 contains 15 residues. The CDR3 nucleotides are TGCAGCGTTGAAGGGGAGGGGACGACTATCTATGGCTACACCTTC. Translation: CSVEGEGTTIYGYTF.

V usage is TRBV7-9 and J usage is TRBJ2-1; TRBD2 matches at 11 bases. Per the germline V gene, CDR1 is SEHNR and CDR2 is FQNEAQ (reference sequence). V gave up 3 bases and J gave up 6 bases; unmatched junction bases: 4. This CDR3 contains 15 residues. The CDR3 DNA reads as TGTGCCAGCAGCTTGGAACTAGCGGGAGCCAATGAGCAGTTCTTC. It codes for CASSLELAGANEQFF.

The chain joins TRBV6-6 to TRBJ1-6, with 7 bases identical to TRBD1. The germline V gene encodes CDR1 MNHNY and CDR2 SVGAGI (reference sequence). The CDR3 has 12 residues. V was pared by 5 bases and J by 14 bases, with 6 bases of the junction left unmatched. The DNA for the CDR3 is TGTGCCAGCAGTCCGACAGGGTTTACCCTCCACTTT. Translation gives CASSPTGFTLHF.

The chain employs TRBV3-1 (or the pseudogene TRBV3-2) and TRBJ2-7; TRBD2 is a possible D gene (5 bases). The V end was cut by 6 bases, the J end by 5 bases, with 11 bases between. The CDR3 has 12 amino acids. Germline values: CDR1 LGHDT, CDR2 YNNKEL (reference sequence). The CDR3 region has the DNA TGTGCCAGCAGTATAGTCGGGGACGAGCAGTACGTC. Translating gives CASSIVGDEQYV.

This chain joins TRBV11-2 and TRBJ1-1; TRBD1 might be the D (6 bases). Looked up from germline, CDR1 is SGHAT and CDR2 is FQNNGV. The V and J ends lost 5 bases and 10 bases respectively, with 20 bases between them. This CDR3 is 14 amino acids long. The DNA for the CDR3 is TGTGCCAGCAGCCTAATAGCGGGGGGCGCCGGAGCTTTCTTT. Protein: CASSLIAGGAGAFF.

The chain is built from TRBV7-2 and TRBJ2-3; the D is unclear. The germline V gene encodes CDR1 SGHTA and CDR2 FQGNSA. Trimming shortened V by 4 bases and J by 7 bases, and 12 bases separated the two germline ends. The length of the CDR3 is 13 residues. The CDR3 DNA follows: TGTGCCAGCAGCTCGACTCCCTTGAATACGCAGTATTTT. It specifies CASSSTPLNTQYF.

J is TRBJ1-1 and V is TRBV6-5; no clear D gene. The V end lost 0 bases, the J end lost 1 base, and 12 bases lay between the germline ends. Looked up from germline, CDR1 is MNHEY and CDR2 is SVGAGI. This CDR3 has 16 amino acids. The CDR3 is CASSYSFLPGNTEAFF. CDR3 DNA: TGTGCCAGCAGTTACTCGTTCCTCCCCGGGAACACTGAAGCTTTCTTT.

The gene calls are TRBV4-1 and TRBJ2-1, with D unclear. Germline assignment: CDR1 MGHRA and CDR2 YSYEKL. This CDR3 contains 17 residues. Trimming removed 4 bases from V and 1 base from J, with 17 bases in between. CDR3 loop: CASSLTHPAVSYNEQFF. The DNA for the CDR3 is TGCGCCAGCAGCCTAACACATCCCGCCGTTTCCTACAATGAGCAGTTCTTC.

The chain joins TRBV7-9 to TRBJ1-2, with 10 bases lining up with TRBD1. Germline assignment: CDR1 SEHNR and CDR2 FQNEAQ (reference sequence). The CDR3 contains 15 residues. With 5 bases clipped from V and 1 base from J, the junction kept 4 bases outside the gene matches. The CDR3 bases are TGTGCCAGCAGCCGGACAGGGGGACTTAACTATGGCTACACCTTC. As protein: CASSRTGGLNYGYTF.

The chain uses TRBV19 and TRBJ1-2; D remains unclear. This CDR3 contains 13 residues. V was clipped by 3 bases and J by 8 bases, with 13 bases between them. CDR1 is LNHDA and CDR2 is SQIVND in the germline V gene (reference sequence). CDR3 sequence: CASSMARSGGYTF. The CDR3, as DNA: TGTGCCAGTAGTATGGCCAGATCGGGGGGCTACACCTTC.

This chain connects TRBV4-1 to TRBJ1-1; the D gene is possibly TRBD1 (5 bases). Trimming pared 3 bases from V and 5 bases from J, leaving 31 bases between. The CDR3 runs to 20 residues. Germline CDR1 reads MGHRA; CDR2 reads YSYEKL. The CDR3 DNA reads as TGCGCCAGCAGCCACCGCCTAGATCTAGGACCCGGGGGGAAAAAAACTGAAGCTTTCTTT. This gives the protein CASSHRLDLGPGGKKTEAFF.

The chain combines TRBV7-9 with TRBJ1-6, with 10 bases fitting TRBD1. This CDR3 spans 19 amino acids. V lost 2 bases, J lost 3 bases, and 10 bases stayed unmatched. Germline loops: CDR1 SEHNR, CDR2 FQNEAQ (reference sequence). The CDR3 is CASSLTPWTGGDYNSPLHF. The CDR3 nucleotides are TGTGCCAGCAGCTTAACCCCCTGGACAGGGGGTGACTATAATTCACCCCTCCACTTT.

This chain connects TRBV7-9 to TRBJ2-1; a possible D gene is TRBD2 (6 bases). CDR3 length equals 18 residues. CDR1 and CDR2 (germline): SEHNR, FQNEAQ (reference sequence). The ends were cut back, 1 base at V and 8 bases at J, with 24 bases in the middle. CDR3 DNA: TGTGCCAGCAGCTTAGATGGCGGGGCTAGCGACGGGGTTCATGAGCAGTTCTTC. Its translation: CASSLDGGASDGVHEQFF.

The V gene is TRBV6-1, the J gene TRBJ2-7; 10 nucleotides align to TRBD1. The CDR3 loop spans 15 amino acids. Germline CDR1 is MNHNS and CDR2 is SASEGT. V lost 3 bases to trimming and J lost 2 bases; unmatched junction nucleotides: 4. In nucleotides, the CDR3 is TGTGCCAGCAGTGATGACAGGGGGCTTCCCTACGAGCAGTACGTC. This gives the protein CASSDDRGLPYEQYV.

The chain carries TRBV19 and TRBJ2-1, with 7 nucleotides matching TRBD2. The V gene end was trimmed by 6 bases and the J gene end by 0 bases; junction bases not matched to a gene: 11. Germline V gives CDR1 LNHDA, CDR2 SQIVND (reference sequence). This CDR3 contains 17 residues. The CDR3 DNA reads as TGTGCCAGTAGGGATTGGGACTACCCAAGCTCCTACAATGAGCAGTTCTTC. This encodes CASRDWDYPSSYNEQFF.

The V gene is TRBV7-9, the J gene TRBJ2-3; 8 nucleotides line up with TRBD2. This CDR3 spans 18 amino acids. CDR1 and CDR2 (germline): SEHNR, FQNEAQ (reference sequence). Trimming took 5 bases from V and 2 from J; bases not matched to a gene: 15. The CDR3 is CASSPARTSGAATDTQYF. CDR3 coding DNA: TGTGCCAGCAGCCCAGCGAGAACTAGCGGAGCCGCCACAGATACGCAGTATTTT.

The rearrangement links TRBV19 to TRBJ1-6; TRBD1 might be the D (5 bases). The ends were cut back, 4 bases at V and 8 bases at J, with 15 bases in the middle. The germline V gene has CDR1 LNHDA and CDR2 SQIVND (reference sequence). The CDR3 spans 15 residues. CDR3 DNA: TGTGCCAGTAGTAGTGTGGAGGGGAATGATTCACCCCTCCACTTT. Translating it yields CASSSVEGNDSPLHF.

The rearrangement links TRBV7-2 to TRBJ1-5; D might be TRBD1 (5 bases). Germline CDR1 SGHTA, CDR2 FQGNSA. The V end was cut by 0 bases, the J end by 5 bases, with 5 bases between. CDR3 length: 13 residues. CDR3 protein: CASSLAGDQPQHF. The CDR3 nucleotides read TGTGCCAGCAGCTTAGCAGGGGATCAGCCCCAGCATTTT. The whole variable domain, filled in from reference TRBV7-2 and TRBJ1-5, reads GAGVSQSPSNKVTEKGKDVELRCDPISGHTALYWYRQSLGQGLEFLIYFQGNSAPDKSGLPSDRFSAERTGGSVSTLTIQRTQQEDSAVYLCASSLAGDQPQHFGDGTRLSIL.

The J gene is TRBJ1-2, the V gene TRBV5-6; the D is unclear. CDR1 is SGHDT and CDR2 is YYEEEE in the germline V gene. Deletions cut 4 bases from V and 1 base from J, with 14 bases between. This CDR3 region has 15 residues. The CDR3: CASSPEVTFNYGYTF. In nucleotides, the CDR3 is TGTGCCAGCAGCCCCGAAGTGACATTTAACTATGGCTACACCTTC. Based on the CDR3 plus reference TRBV5-6 and TRBJ1-2, the full variable domain is DAGVTQSPTHLIKTRGQQVTLRCSPKSGHDTVSWYQQALGQGPQFIFQYYEEEERQRGNFPDRFSGHQFPNYSSELNVNALLLGDSALYLCASSPEVTFNYGYTFGSGTRLTVV.

The genes are TRBV2 and TRBJ2-7; 8 bases are shared with TRBD2. V shed 4 bases, J shed 4 bases, and the junction held 15 bases outside the gene matches. CDR3 length: 17 residues. The germline V gene encodes CDR1 SNHLY and CDR2 FYNNEI. CDR3 bases: TGTGCCAGCAGTGTAGACCCACTATCAGCGGGAGTTTACGAGCAGTACGTC. Its translation: CASSVDPLSAGVYEQYV.

CDR3 loop: CASSLERQGARGYTF. CDR3 nucleotides: TGTGCCAGCAGCTTAGAAAGACAGGGGGCGCGGGGCTACACCTTC. The chain employs TRBV7-2 and TRBJ1-2; 10 bases map to TRBD1. Germline CDR1 is SGHTA and CDR2 is FQGNSA. V lost 1 base and J lost 8; bases outside the gene matches: 7. The CDR3 has 15 residues.

The rearrangement links TRBV25-1 to TRBJ1-6, with D unclear. With 7 bases removed from V and 7 bases from J, the gap between germline ends came to 8 bases. Germline values: CDR1 MGHDK, CDR2 SYGVNS. This CDR3 contains 12 residues. CDR3 sequence reads: CASNLRNSPLHF. CDR3 coding DNA: TGTGCCAGCAATCTCAGGAATTCACCCCTCCACTTT. Combining the CDR3 with reference TRBV25-1 and TRBJ1-6 gives the whole variable domain EADIYQTPRYLVIGTGKKITLECSQTMGHDKMYWYQQDPGMELHLIHYSYGVNSTEKGDLSSESTVSRIRTEHFPLTLESARPSHTSQYLCASNLRNSPLHFGNGTRLTVT.

V usage is TRBV5-1 and J usage is TRBJ2-3; tentative D call: TRBD2 (5 bases). Per germline, CDR1 SGHRS and CDR2 YFSETQ. The germline V and J ends were trimmed by 0 bases and 1 base, with 12 bases remaining between them. The CDR3 covers 16 residues. In DNA, the CDR3 is TGCGCCAGCAGCTTGGTTGGGAGAGACGGCACAGATACGCAGTATTTT. The encoded protein is CASSLVGRDGTDTQYF.

This clone appeared once. V gene TRBV5-1 combines with J gene TRBJ2-1; 11 bases are a match to TRBD2. CDR1 is SGHRS and CDR2 is YFSETQ in the germline V gene. This CDR3 has 16 amino acids. J lost 4 bases, V lost 4 bases, and 7 bases had no gene match. Here the CDR3 reads CASSLDPSGRYNEQFF. The DNA of the CDR3 is TGCGCCAGCAGCCTAGACCCTAGCGGGAGGTACAATGAGCAGTTCTTC.

The rearrangement links TRBV21-1 to TRBJ2-2; the table's D call of TRBD2 was not tested on the DNA. TRBV21-1 is listed as a pseudogene. The CDR3 has 13 amino acids. The chain's CDR3 is CASSKVRTGELFF. In DNA, the CDR3 is TGTGCCAGCAGCAAAGTAAGAACTGGGGAGCTGTTTTTT.

The V and J genes are TRBV7-8 and TRBJ1-1; D may be TRBD1 (5 bases). Germline V gene lookup returns CDR1 SGHVS and CDR2 FQNEAQ. Trimming took 1 base from V and 4 from J, leaving 13 bases between them. This CDR3 has 15 residues. This chain's CDR3 is CASSLGVGGSTEAFF. CDR3 nucleotides: TGTGCCAGCAGCTTAGGGGTGGGGGGTAGCACTGAAGCTTTCTTT.

V usage is TRBV7-9 and J usage is TRBJ1-1; no firm D call. The V gene's germline CDR1 is SEHNR and CDR2 FQNEAQ (reference sequence). Trimming removed 4 bases at V and 4 bases at J, with 28 bases between. The CDR3 spans 19 residues. Here the CDR3 DNA reads TGTGCCAGCAGCTCCCAACGTTATTTCTCGGTTGGTTCGGGCACTGAAGCTTTCTTT. Translation: CASSSQRYFSVGSGTEAFF.

The CDR3 region is CASSVGRRGETQYF. The CDR3 DNA is TGTGCCAGCAGCGTAGGACGGAGGGGAGAGACCCAGTACTTC. The gene calls are TRBV9 and TRBJ2-5, with D maybe TRBD2 (6 bases). V was trimmed by 0 bases and J by 4 bases, leaving 10 bases between them. The germline V gene has CDR1 SGDLS and CDR2 YYNGEE. CDR3 length equals 14 residues.

V usage is TRBV5-4 and J usage is TRBJ1-2; 9 bases map to TRBD1. Germline CDR1 reads SGHNT; CDR2 reads YYREEE (reference sequence). Trimming removed 3 bases from V and 6 bases from J; junction bases left unmatched: 6. This CDR3 contains 14 residues. The CDR3 region is CASSWPGQGNGYTF. CDR3 DNA: TGTGCCAGCAGCTGGCCGGGACAGGGAAATGGCTACACCTTC. Supplemented by reference TRBV5-4 and TRBJ1-2, the full variable domain reads ETGVTQSPTHLIKTRGQQVTLRCSSQSGHNTVSWYQQALGQGPQFIFQYYREEENGRGNFPPRFSGLQFPNYSSELNVNALELDDSALYLCASSWPGQGNGYTFGSGTRLTVV.

J is TRBJ1-5 and V is TRBV2; D uncertain. The V end lost 8 bases, the J end lost 1 base, and 12 bases lay between the germline ends. Germline V gene lookup returns CDR1 SNHLY and CDR2 FYNNEI. The CDR3 spans 14 residues. The CDR3 spells CASGRFGSNQPQHF. CDR3 bases: TGTGCCAGCGGCAGGTTCGGAAGCAATCAGCCCCAGCATTTT.